The source of this T cell receptor (beta chain) is a study of T cell repertoires and Cas9 in healthy adults. Overall study context: CD4 and CD8 compartments: SpCas9-reactive T cells profiled for potency, cytotoxicity, lineage.

This clone occurred once. Profiling relied on immunoSEQ multiplex PCR, and the TCRdb table lists in-frame clones only, not all of them. This table has 20,000 to 25,000 clones, more than 75% appearing once. Per germline, CDR1 SGHAT and CDR2 FQNNGV. V shed 3 bases and J 6 bases; nucleotides not matched to a gene: 12. The CDR3 contains 17 residues. The chain recombines TRBV11-2 with TRBJ2-1; 9 nucleotides match TRBD1. The origin of this receptor is a human donor in good health. Sample: CD4+ effector T cells (CD127+, CD25-, CD137-, CD154-) from PBMCs; culture status not recorded. The DNA of the CDR3 is TGTGCCAGCAGCTTCTCCGGACAGGGGAGATATTTCAATGAGCAGTTCTTC. It specifies CASSFSGQGRYFNEQFF. Full variable domain (remainder filled in from reference TRBV11-2 and TRBJ2-1): EAGVAQSPRYKIIEKRQSVAFWCNPISGHATLYWYQQILGQGPKLLIQFQNNGVVDDSQLPKDRFSAERLKGVDSTLKIQPAKLEDSAVYLCASSFSGQGRYFNEQFFGPGTRLTVL.